This T cell receptor beta chain stems from a study of blood T cell repertoires in COVID-19. Study overall: The United States, Italy and Spain provided the acute and convalescent COVID-19 samples. The analysed material was cDNA or gDNA that came from T cells, B-cell-depleted T cells, or PBMCs.

Authors' processing steps: Reference gene primers were amplified, and this amplification served to estimate nucleated cell counts. Generated by immunoSEQ multiplex PCR, the TCRdb table keeps only in-frame clones and is missing some. D and trimming come from the DNA, and the V and J calls and clone size come from that table. The table has 150,000 to 200,000 clones, more than 85% seen once. CDR3 length equals 16 residues. Germline V CDR1 and CDR2: SGHRS, YFSETQ. V was cut by 6 bases and J by 0 bases, with 17 bases left in between. Source material: peripheral blood. The rearrangement joins TRBV5-1 to TRBJ2-3, with a weak D call TRBD2 (6 bases). The receptor was derived from a woman older than 75 in a cohort sampled during active or convalescent COVID-19. The CDR3 reads CASNKGSGLSTDTQYF. CDR3 in DNA: TGCGCCAGCAATAAGGGAAGCGGGCTCAGCACAGATACGCAGTATTTT.